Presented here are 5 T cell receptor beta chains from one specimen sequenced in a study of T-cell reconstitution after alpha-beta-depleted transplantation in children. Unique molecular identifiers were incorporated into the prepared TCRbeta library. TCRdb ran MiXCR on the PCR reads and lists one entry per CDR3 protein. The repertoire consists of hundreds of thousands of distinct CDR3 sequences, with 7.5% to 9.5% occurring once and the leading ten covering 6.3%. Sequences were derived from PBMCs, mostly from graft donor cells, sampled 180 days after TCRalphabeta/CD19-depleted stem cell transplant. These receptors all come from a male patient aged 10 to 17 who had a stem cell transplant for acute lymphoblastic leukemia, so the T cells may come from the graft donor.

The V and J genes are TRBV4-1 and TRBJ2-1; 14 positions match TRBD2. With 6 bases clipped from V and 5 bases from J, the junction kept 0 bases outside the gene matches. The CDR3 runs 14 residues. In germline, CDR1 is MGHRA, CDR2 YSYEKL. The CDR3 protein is CASRGLAGDNEQFF. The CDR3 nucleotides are TGCGCCAGCAGGGGACTAGCGGGAGACAATGAGCAGTTCTTC.

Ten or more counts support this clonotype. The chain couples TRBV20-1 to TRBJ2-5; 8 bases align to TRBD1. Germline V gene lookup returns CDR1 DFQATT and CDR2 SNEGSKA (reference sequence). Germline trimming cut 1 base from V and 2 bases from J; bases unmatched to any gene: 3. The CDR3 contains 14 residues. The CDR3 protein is CSARGRQGQETQYF. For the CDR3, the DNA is TGCAGTGCTAGAGGAAGACAGGGGCAAGAGACCCAGTACTTC.

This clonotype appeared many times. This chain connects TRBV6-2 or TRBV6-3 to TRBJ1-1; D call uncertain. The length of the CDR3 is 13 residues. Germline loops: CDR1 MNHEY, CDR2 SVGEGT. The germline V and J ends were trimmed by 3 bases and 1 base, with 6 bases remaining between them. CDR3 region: CASSYWGNTEAFF. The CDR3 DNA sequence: TGTGCCAGCAGTTATTGGGGGAACACTGAAGCTTTCTTT.

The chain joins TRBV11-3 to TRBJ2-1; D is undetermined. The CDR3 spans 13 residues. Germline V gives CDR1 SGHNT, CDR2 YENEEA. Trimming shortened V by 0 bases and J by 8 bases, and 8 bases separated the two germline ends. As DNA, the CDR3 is TGTGCCAGCAGCTTAGATGCCTTAGATGAGCAGTTCTTC. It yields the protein CASSLDALDEQFF.

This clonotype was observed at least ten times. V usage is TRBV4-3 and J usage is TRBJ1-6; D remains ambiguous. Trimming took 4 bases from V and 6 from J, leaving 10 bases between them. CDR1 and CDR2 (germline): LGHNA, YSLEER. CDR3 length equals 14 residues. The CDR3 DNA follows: TGCGCCAGCAGCCCCCGGGTCCGTAATTCACCCCTCCACTTT. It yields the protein CASSPRVRNSPLHF.